This T cell receptor beta chain was captured in a study of blood T cells in healthy people across ages. Study conclusions and caveats: Higher diversity and more naive CD4+ cells were features of long-lived donors, compared to aged donors. Unsorted PBMCs ruled out conclusive naive versus antigen-experienced comparison.

Remarks on this clonotype: Its specificity is not known.

Then a second PCR, running about 6 to 12 cycles, was carried out with a sample-barcoded 5' primer and a J-beta primer mix. TCRdb re-called the 5' RACE reads through MiXCR, storing one row per CDR3 protein. The sample lists about 1.4 million distinct CDR3 sequences; approximately 60% were seen once. Trimming pared 0 bases from V and 0 bases from J, leaving 9 bases between. Per the germline V gene, CDR1 is LGHDT and CDR2 is YNNKEL (reference sequence). This CDR3 comprises 16 residues. At least 5.5 micrograms of total RNA were extracted per sample. The chain recombines TRBV3-1 with TRBJ2-1, with D possibly matching TRBD2 (6 bases). The clonotype was recovered from a man between 18 and 35 years old in good health. Sequencing was carried out using blood. CDR3 nucleotides: TGTGCCAGCAGCCAAGACGGGACTCTCTCCTACAATGAGCAGTTCTTC. Its translation: CASSQDGTLSYNEQFF.